Here is one TCR beta chain with its context. Its antigen is currently not known. Base quality data are lacking; no much larger clone is found one base away. V is shortened by 4 bases, J by 3 bases, and the region joining them spans 13 bases. Taken from cysteine to phenylalanine, the CDR3 has 15 residues. Just the 45-base CDR3 DNA is kept, in frame starting at base 1. The CDR1 and CDR2 encoded by the germline V gene are MGHDK and SYGVNS. The sample is drawn from a study of tumor and adjacent non-tumor tissue in lung cancer (dated by TCRdb to between 2018 and 2020). Background for the entire study: By cancer type, the cohort comprised 11 to 12 adenocarcinoma patients, a couple of squamous cell carcinoma patients and 1 small cell lung cancer patient. The 15 or so patients were aged roughly 30 to 85 years, included some 10 men and 5 women, and had TNM stage I to III disease. Bulk TCRbeta repertoires were compared between lung tumor tissue and matched distant non-tumor lung tissue obtained from about 16 lung cancer patients. Some 31 paired specimens, one tumor and one normal lung sample per patient, were profiled by TCRbeta CDR3 sequencing. In total, sequencing yielded under 150 million productive TCRbeta reads, which works out to an average of approximately 4.2 million reads per sample.

The library was obtained by multiplex PCR. TCRdb records Illumina HiSeq 2500 as the sequencer. TCRbeta libraries were constructed through three rounds of nested PCR with primers (Table S4) according to protocols modified from ARM-PCR. Before sequencing, PCR products in the 200-500 bp range were cut out of the gel and cleaned up using the QIAquick gel extraction kit. The original methods were these. Reads were cleaned with Trimmomatic, merged with FLASH into complete CDR3 sequences, and assigned to V(D)J germline segments with MiTCR. VDJtools was used to compute clonal diversity as the inverse Simpson's index. Productive reads were defined as in-frame sequences without a premature stop codon. TCRdb cleaned the public reads at Q25 with fastp, built clones with MiXCR and kept in-frame beta chains. Each entry merges the rows of one CDR3 protein and shows their most common DNA and genes. The V and J calls shown here were made by TCRdb, not taken from the authors' results. The sample includes 120,000 or so distinct CDR3 sequences, with 60% to 70% observed a single time. Roughly 12% of the sample comes from the top ten.

Broad study findings and their caveats: Tumor tissue showed significantly higher TCR diversity (inverse Simpson) than normal lung tissue, at around 450 vs 150 (P = 0.0075, Mann-Whitney U test). Neither the sequencing platform nor unique molecular identifiers are mentioned in the methods. In normal lung, the top 100 clones accounted for a significantly larger cumulative share of the repertoire than in tumor tissue. Younger patients had significantly higher TCR diversity, and higher tumor TCR diversity was associated with shorter overall and disease-free survival. Only about 15 patients were included in the cohort, and the need for larger samples and more detailed clinical data was noted by the authors. Because peripheral blood was not sequenced, blood TCRbeta repertoires in the lung cancer patients of the study were not examined.

RNA was isolated from bulk, unsorted tissue, and RNA quality was assessed with a NanoDrop ND-1000 and an Agilent 2100. All donors had newly diagnosed lung cancer, had not received prior chemotherapy, and were admitted for thoracic surgery in China between August and November 2014. The study excluded patients who had received radiotherapy or chemotherapy before or who had another cancer at the same time. Pieces of surgical tissue measuring roughly 1-2.2 cm3 were kept in RNAlater solution and held at -80 degrees C until needed. The chain is encoded by TRBV25-1 joined to TRBJ2-1, and perhaps TRBD1 as D gene, on 6 matching bases. Sequenced: lung tumor tissue. This TCR was sampled from a man aged 30 to 39 with non-small cell lung cancer. The CDR3 loop reads CASSGGLGVYNEQFF. The nucleotide sequence is TGTGCCAGCAGTGGGGGGCTAGGGGTCTACAATGAGCAGTTCTTC.